This T cell receptor beta chain stems from a study of CD8+CD57+ T cells in acquired aplastic anemia. Turning to the study itself: An average of roughly 3 ug of DNA was obtained from sorted CD4+ and CD8+ cells. Healthy donor CD4+ samples were sequenced to a depth that averaged roughly 9.9 million reads.

With regard to this clonotype: The antigen is not known.

Study-wide results and caveats: Roughly 28 was the count of CD8+ CDR3 sequences that patients shared with controls. Any difference that existed in CD8+ Simpson's diversity between patients and controls was not significant.

Trimming stripped 8 bases from V and 0 bases from J, with 13 bases between. The CDR3 is 14 amino acids. Germline values: CDR1 MNHNY, CDR2 SVGAGI (reference sequence). Genomic DNA was employed as the template in profiling TCR beta VDJ and CDR3. TCRdb independently ran MiXCR on the reads; one entry per CDR3 protein. The sample carries 400,000 to 450,000 distinct CDR3 sequences, around 72% recorded once. The specimen sequenced was sorted CD4+, CD8+, or CD8+CD57+ T cells (not recorded which) from PBMCs. The sequence was obtained from a human donor in good health, serving as a control. V gene TRBV6-6 combines with J gene TRBJ1-2; the D is unclear. The CDR3 sequence is CASPDFTTNYGYTF. CDR3 sequence (DNA): TGTGCCAGCCCTGATTTTACTACTAACTATGGCTACACCTTC.